Listed below are T cell receptor beta chains from one sample, sequenced in a study of OX40 agonist ivuxolimab in advanced cancers. The protocol was immunoSEQ multiplex PCR, while the TCRdb copy is restricted to in-frame clones and leaves out a portion. The sample comprises 20,000 or so clones, about 70% of which are singletons, and 15% to 20% rests with the top ten. Here the sequenced sample was CD4+ or CD8+ T cells sorted from blood, taken in a trial of the OX40 agonist ivuxolimab. All receptors come from an adult with an advanced solid tumor such as melanoma, head and neck, liver or kidney cancer. CDR3s include the opening cysteine and the closing phenylalanine or tryptophan. The D gene is left open where the match is weak. Clone sizes are given selectively: once, few, many, or a class where the clone is expanded.

V gene,clone size,J gene,D gene,CDR3 protein
TRBV27,-,TRBJ2-7,-,CASSLRVGYEQYF
TRBV11-2,once,TRBJ1-2,-,CASSIPGIANYGYTF
TRBV6-6,-,TRBJ1-2,TRBD1,CASSSLDRGGGYTF
TRBV10-3,-,TRBJ2-3,-,CASSEIGNTDTQYF
TRBV23-1,-,TRBJ2-7,TRBD2,CASSRRLAPYEQYF
TRBV7-9,few,TRBJ2-2,TRBD1,CASSLGQGANTGELFF
TRBV27,-,TRBJ1-2,-,CASTGGDGYTF
TRBV7-4,-,TRBJ1-2,-,CASSLGAGEGYGYTF
TRBV4-1,-,TRBJ2-3,-,CASSQGDLQDTQYF
TRBV4-1,-,TRBJ2-2,TRBD2,CASQRGLAERHRGAVF
TRBV5-4,-,TRBJ2-5,-,CASSGGGVTQYF
TRBV25-1,-,TRBJ2-7,-,CASSEGRQEQYF
TRBV4-1,-,TRBJ2-7,TRBD2,CASSRTSGRDEQYF
TRBV7-6,medium-sized,TRBJ1-5,-,CASSSGGDSNQPQHF
TRBV5-4,few,TRBJ2-3,TRBD2,CASSLTSGGIVDTQYF
TRBV2,-,TRBJ2-5,-,CASSEAGGIQETQYF
TRBV6-5,few,TRBJ2-3,-,CASSSWEDTQYF
TRBV7-2,-,TRBJ2-3,-,CASSYRDSPGGTQYF
TRBV27,-,TRBJ2-7,TRBD1,CASSTGTGGYEQYF
TRBV30,medium-sized,TRBJ1-2,-,CAWSATRTNYGYTF